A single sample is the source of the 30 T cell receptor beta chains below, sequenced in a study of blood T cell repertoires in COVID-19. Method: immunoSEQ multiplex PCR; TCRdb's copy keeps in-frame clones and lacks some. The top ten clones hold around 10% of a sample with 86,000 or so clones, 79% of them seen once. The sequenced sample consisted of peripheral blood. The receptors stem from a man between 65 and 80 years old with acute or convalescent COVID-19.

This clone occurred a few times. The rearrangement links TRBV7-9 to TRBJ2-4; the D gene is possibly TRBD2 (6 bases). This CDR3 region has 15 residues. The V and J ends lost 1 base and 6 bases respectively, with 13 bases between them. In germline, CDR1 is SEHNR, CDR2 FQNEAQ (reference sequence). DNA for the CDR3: TGTGCCAGCAGCTTAGGGGGCGGGGATAGAAACATTCAGTACTTC. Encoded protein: CASSLGGGDRNIQYF.

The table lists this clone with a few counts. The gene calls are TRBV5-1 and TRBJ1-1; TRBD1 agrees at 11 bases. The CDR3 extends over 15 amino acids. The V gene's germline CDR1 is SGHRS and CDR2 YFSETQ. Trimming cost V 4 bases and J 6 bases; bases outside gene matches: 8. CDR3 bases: TGCGCCAGCAGCCCGGGGACAGGGGGTTTGTCTGAAGCTTTCTTT. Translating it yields CASSPGTGGLSEAFF.

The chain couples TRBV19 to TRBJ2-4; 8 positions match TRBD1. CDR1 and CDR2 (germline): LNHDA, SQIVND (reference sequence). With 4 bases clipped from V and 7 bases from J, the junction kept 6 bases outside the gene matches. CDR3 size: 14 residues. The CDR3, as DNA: TGTGCCAGTAGTAAGATCAGGGGGCGGAACATTCAGTACTTC. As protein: CASSKIRGRNIQYF.

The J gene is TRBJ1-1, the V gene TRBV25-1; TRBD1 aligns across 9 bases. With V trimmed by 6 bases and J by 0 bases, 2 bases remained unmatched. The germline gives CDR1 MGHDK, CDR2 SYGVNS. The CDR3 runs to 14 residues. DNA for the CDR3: TGTGCCAGCAGGGGACAGGGAATGAACACTGAAGCTTTCTTT. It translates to CASRGQGMNTEAFF.

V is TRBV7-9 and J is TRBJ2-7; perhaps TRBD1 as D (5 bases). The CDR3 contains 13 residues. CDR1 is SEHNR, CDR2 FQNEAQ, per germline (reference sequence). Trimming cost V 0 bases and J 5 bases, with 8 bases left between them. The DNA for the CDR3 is TGTGCCAGCAGCTTAGCAGGGGCCCACGAGCAGTACGTC. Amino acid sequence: CASSLAGAHEQYV.

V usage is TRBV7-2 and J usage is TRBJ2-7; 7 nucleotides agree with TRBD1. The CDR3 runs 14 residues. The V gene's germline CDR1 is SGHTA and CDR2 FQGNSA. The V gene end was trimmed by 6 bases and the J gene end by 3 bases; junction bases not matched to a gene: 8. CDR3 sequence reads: CASRPGQVNYEQYF. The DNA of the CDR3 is TGTGCCAGCAGACCAGGACAGGTTAACTACGAGCAGTACTTC.

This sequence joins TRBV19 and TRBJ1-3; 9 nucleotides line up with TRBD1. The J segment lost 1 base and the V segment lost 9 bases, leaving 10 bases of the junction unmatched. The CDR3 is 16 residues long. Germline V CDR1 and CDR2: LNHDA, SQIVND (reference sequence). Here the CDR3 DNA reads TGTGCCAGAGATTACAGGGGGCTTAATTCTGGAAACACCATATATTTT. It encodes CARDYRGLNSGNTIYF. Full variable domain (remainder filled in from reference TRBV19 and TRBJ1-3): DGGITQSPKYLFRKEGQNVTLSCEQNLNHDAMYWYRQDPGQGLRLIYYSQIVNDFQKGDIAEGYSVSREKKESFPLTVTSAQKNPTAFYLCARDYRGLNSGNTIYFGEGSWLTVV.

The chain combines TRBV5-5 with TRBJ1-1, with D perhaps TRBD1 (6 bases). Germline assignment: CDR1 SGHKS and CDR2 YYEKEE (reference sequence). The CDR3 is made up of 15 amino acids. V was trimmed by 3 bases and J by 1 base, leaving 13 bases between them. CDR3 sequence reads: CASSSSGTSNTEAFF. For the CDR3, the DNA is TGTGCCAGCAGCTCCTCCGGGACATCGAACACTGAAGCTTTCTTT.

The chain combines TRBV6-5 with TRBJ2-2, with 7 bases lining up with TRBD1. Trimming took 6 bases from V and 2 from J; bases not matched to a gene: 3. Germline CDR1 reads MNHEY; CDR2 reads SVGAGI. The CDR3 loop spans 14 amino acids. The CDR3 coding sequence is TGTGCCAGCAGCCAGGGGGTCAACACCGGGGAGCTGTTTTTT. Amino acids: CASSQGVNTGELFF.

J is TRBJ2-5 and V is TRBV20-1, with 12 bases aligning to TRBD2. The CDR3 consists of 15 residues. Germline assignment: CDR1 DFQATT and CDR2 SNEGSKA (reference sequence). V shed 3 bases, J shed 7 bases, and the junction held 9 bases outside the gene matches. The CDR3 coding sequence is TGCAGTGCTAGTGGACTAGCGGGGTGGGGAGGGACCCAGTACTTC. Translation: CSASGLAGWGGTQYF.

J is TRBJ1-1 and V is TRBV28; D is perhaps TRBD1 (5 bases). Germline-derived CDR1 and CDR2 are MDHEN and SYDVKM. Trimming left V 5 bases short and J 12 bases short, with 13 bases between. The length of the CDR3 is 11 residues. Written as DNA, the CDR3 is TGTGCCAGCAGTCAGGGAGGCAGAACTTTCTTT. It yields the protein CASSQGGRTFF.

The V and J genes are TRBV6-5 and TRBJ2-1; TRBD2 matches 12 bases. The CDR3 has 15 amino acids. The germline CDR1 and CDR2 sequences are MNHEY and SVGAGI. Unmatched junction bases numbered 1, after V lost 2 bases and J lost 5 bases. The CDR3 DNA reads TGTGCCAGCAGTTACCTAGCGGGGGGGGACAATGAGCAGTTCTTC. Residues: CASSYLAGGDNEQFF.

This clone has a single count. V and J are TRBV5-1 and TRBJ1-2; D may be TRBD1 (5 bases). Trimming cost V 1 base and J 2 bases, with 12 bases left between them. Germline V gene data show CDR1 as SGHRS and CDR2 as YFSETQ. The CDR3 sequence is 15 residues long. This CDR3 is CASSLTQEGNYGYTF. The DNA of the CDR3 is TGCGCCAGCAGCTTGACCCAGGAGGGGAACTATGGCTACACCTTC.

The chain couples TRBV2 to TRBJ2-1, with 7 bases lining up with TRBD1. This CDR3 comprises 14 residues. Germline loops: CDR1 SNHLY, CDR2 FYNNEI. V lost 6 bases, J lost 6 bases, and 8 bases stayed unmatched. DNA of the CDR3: TGTGCCAGCAGGGTGACCTCAGGGGGCAATGAGCAGTTCTTC. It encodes CASRVTSGGNEQFF. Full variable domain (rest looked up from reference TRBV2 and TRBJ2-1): EPEVTQTPSHQVTQMGQEVILRCVPISNHLYFYWYRQILGQKVEFLVSFYNNEISEKSEIFDDQFSVERPDGSNFTLKIRSTKLEDSAMYFCASRVTSGGNEQFFGPGTRLTVL.

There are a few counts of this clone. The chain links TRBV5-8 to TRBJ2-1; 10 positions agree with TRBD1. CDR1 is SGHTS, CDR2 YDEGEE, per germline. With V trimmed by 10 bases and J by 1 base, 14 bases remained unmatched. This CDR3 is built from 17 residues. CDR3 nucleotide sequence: TGTGCCCGCAAATCGGACAGGGGGGACCCTTCCTACAATGAGCAGTTCTTC. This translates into CARKSDRGDPSYNEQFF.

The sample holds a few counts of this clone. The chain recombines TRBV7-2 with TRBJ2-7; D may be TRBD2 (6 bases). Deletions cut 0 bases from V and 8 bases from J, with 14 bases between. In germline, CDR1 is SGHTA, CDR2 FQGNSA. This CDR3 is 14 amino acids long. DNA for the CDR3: TGTGCCAGCAGCTTAGCGGGACTCCCGGGACAGCAGTACTTC. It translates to CASSLAGLPGQQYF. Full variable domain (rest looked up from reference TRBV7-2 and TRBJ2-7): GAGVSQSPSNKVTEKGKDVELRCDPISGHTALYWYRQSLGQGLEFLIYFQGNSAPDKSGLPSDRFSAERTGGSVSTLTIQRTQQEDSAVYLCASSLAGLPGQQYFGPGTRLTVT.

The CDR3 DNA reads as TGTGCCAGCAGCCGTTGGAACACTGAAGCTTTCTTT. It codes for CASSRWNTEAFF. This sequence joins TRBV6-5 and TRBJ1-1; D gene unclear. Germline V CDR1 and CDR2: MNHEY, SVGAGI. CDR3 size: 12 residues. Trimming removed 6 bases at V and 1 base at J, with 6 bases between.

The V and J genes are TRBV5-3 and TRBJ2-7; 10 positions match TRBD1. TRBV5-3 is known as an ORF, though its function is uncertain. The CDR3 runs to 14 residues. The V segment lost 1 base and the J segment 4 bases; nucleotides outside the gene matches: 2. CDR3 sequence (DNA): TGTGCCAGAAGCTTGACGGGACAGGGGTACGAGCAGTACTTC. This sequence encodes CARSLTGQGYEQYF.

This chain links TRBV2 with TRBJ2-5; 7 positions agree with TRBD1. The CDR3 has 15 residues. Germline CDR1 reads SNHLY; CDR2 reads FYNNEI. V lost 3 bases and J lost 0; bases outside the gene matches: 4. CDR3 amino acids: CASSDIGTDQETQYF. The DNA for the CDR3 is TGTGCCAGCAGTGATATTGGGACAGACCAAGAGACCCAGTACTTC.

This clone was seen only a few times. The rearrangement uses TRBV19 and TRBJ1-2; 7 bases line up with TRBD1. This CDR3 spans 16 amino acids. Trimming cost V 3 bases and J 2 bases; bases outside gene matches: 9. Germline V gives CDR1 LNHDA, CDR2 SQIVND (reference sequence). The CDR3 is CASSIPPGTENYGYTF. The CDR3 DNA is TGTGCCAGTAGTATCCCCCCCGGGACAGAGAACTATGGCTACACCTTC.

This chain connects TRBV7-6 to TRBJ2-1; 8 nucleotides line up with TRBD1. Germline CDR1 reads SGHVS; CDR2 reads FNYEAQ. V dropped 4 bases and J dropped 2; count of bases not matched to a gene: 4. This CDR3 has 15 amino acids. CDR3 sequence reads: CASSSGTGPYNEQFF. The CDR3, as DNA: TGTGCCAGCAGCTCCGGGACAGGCCCCTACAATGAGCAGTTCTTC. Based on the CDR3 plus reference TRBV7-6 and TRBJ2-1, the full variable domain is GAGVSQSPRYKVTKRGQDVALRCDPISGHVSLYWYRQALGQGPEFLTYFNYEAQQDKSGLPNDRFSAERPEGSISTLTIQRTEQRDSAMYRCASSSGTGPYNEQFFGPGTRLTVL.

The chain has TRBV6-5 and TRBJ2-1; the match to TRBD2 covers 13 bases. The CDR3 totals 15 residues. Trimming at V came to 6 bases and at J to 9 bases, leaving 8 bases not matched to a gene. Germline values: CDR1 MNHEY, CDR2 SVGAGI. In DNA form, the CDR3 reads TGTGCCAGCAGACAACTAGCGGGGGGGCCGAGTGAGCAGTTCTTC. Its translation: CASRQLAGGPSEQFF.

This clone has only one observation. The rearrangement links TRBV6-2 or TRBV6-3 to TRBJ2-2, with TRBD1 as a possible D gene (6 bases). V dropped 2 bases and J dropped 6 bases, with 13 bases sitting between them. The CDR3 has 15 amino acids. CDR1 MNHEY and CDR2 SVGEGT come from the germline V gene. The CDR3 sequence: CASSYLTGMAGELFF. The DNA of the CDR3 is TGTGCCAGCAGTTACCTTACAGGGATGGCCGGGGAGCTGTTTTTT.

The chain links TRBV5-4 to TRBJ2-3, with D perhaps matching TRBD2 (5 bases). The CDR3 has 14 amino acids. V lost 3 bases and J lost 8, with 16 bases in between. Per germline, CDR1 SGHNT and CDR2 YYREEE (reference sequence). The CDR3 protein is CASSSILENGTQYF. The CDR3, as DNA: TGTGCCAGCAGCTCTATACTAGAGAATGGTACGCAGTATTTT.

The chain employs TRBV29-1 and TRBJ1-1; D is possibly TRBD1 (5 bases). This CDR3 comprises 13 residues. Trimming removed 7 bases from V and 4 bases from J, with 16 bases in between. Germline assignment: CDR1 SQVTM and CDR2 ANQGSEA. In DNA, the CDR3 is TGCAGCGGGGGGAAGGGGCTCGGCACTGAAGCTTTCTTT. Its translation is CSGGKGLGTEAFF.

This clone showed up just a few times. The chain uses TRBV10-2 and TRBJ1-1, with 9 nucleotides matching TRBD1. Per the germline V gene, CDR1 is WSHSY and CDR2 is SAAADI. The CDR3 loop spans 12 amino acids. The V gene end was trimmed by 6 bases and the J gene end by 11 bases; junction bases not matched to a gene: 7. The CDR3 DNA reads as TGCGCCAGCAGGGTGGACAGGGGCTTGGCTTTCTTT. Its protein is CASRVDRGLAFF.

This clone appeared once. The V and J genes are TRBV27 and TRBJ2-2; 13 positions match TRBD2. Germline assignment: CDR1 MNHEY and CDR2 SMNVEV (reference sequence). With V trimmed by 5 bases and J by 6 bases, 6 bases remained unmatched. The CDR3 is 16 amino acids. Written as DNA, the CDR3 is TGTGCCAGCAGTCTCACTAGCGGGAGGGCCCCCGGGGAGCTGTTTTTT. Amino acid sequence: CASSLTSGRAPGELFF.

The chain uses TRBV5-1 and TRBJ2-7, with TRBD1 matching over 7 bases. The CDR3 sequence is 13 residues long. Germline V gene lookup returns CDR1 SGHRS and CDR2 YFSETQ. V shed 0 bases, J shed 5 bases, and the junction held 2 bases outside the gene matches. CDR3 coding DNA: TGCGCCAGCAGCTTGGGACAGGGTAACGAGCAGTACTTC. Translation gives CASSLGQGNEQYF.

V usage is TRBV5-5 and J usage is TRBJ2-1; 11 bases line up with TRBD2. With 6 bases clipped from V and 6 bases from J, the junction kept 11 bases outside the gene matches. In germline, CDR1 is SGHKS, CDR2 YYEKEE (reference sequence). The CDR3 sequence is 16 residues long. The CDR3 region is CASTRGLAGGSNEQFF. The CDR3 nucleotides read TGTGCCAGCACTCGTGGGCTAGCGGGGGGCAGCAATGAGCAGTTCTTC. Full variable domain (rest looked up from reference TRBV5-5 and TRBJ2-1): DAGVTQSPTHLIKTRGQQVTLRCSPISGHKSVSWYQQVLGQGPQFIFQYYEKEERGRGNFPDRFSARQFPNYSSELNVNALLLGDSALYLCASTRGLAGGSNEQFFGPGTRLTVL.

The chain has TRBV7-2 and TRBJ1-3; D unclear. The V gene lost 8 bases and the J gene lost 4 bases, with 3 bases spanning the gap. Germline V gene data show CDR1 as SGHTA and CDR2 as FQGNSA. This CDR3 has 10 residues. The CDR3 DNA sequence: TGTGCCAGCGGCGGAAACACCATATATTTT. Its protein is CASGGNTIYF.